Sequencing of this T cell receptor (beta chain) was carried out in a study of blood T cells in healthy people across ages. Germline CDR1 is KGHSH and CDR2 is LQKENI. V lost 0 bases and J lost 3, with 6 bases in between. This CDR3 contains 14 residues. The study recruited healthy Caucasian donors from Russia who were aged about 6 to 90. Next came a second PCR, run for roughly 6 to 11 cycles, which used a sample-barcoded 5' primer along with a J-beta primer mix. Each CDR3 protein is one row after TCRdb ran MiXCR on the 5' RACE reads. The sample carries roughly 680,000 distinct CDR3 sequences, 21% recorded once.

Material for sequencing was blood. This receptor was identified in a man between 65 and 85 years old in good health. The rearrangement joins TRBV18 to TRBJ2-1; D remains unclear. In nucleotides, the CDR3 is TGTGCCAGCTCACCACCGCCTAACTACAATGAGCAGTTCTTC. It encodes CASSPPPNYNEQFF.